This T cell receptor beta chain was found in a study of PD-1 blockade in mismatch repair-deficient tumors. About the study: Patients had over ten mismatch repair-deficient cancer types and were previously treated and progressing.

The sample's time point: approximately eleven-day in vitro stimulation with candidate neoantigen peptide 4. Cells were stimulated 10 to 11 days with each of over five ELISpot-reactive neoantigens. An identically run culture lacking peptide was the fold-change baseline. This CDR3 spans 16 amino acids. V shed 3 bases and J 0 bases; nucleotides not matched to a gene: 3. The V gene's germline CDR1 is SGHTA and CDR2 FQGNSA. Of note for this clone: Its antigen is not identified.

Data came from immunoSEQ multiplex PCR; TCRdb stores just in-frame clones and leaves some out. The repertoire holds 13,000 to 15,000 clones, with about 85% as singletons. The sequence was collected from an adult with mismatch repair-deficient cancer. The chain uses TRBV7-2 and TRBJ2-2; 8 nucleotides agree with TRBD2. The material sequenced was cells cultured in vitro, taken from a patient treated with pembrolizumab. The CDR3 DNA reads as TGTGCCAGCAGCTTGGGTAGCGGGGCGAACACCGGGGAGCTGTTTTTT. Translated, it gives CASSLGSGANTGELFF.